This passage covers 2 T cell receptor beta chains from one sample sequenced in a study of blood T cell repertoires in COVID-19. The protocol was immunoSEQ multiplex PCR, while the TCRdb copy is restricted to in-frame clones and leaves out a portion. Of about 310,000 clones in the sample, 85% were seen once. The sequenced sample was PBMCs or T cells enriched from blood (not recorded which). These receptors were collected from a woman aged 25-40 years who had been exposed to COVID-19.

J is TRBJ2-1 and V is TRBV11-2; 10 positions agree with TRBD2. Looked up from germline, CDR1 is SGHAT and CDR2 is FQNNGV. The V gene end was trimmed by 2 bases and the J gene end by 0 bases; junction bases not matched to a gene: 10. The CDR3 extends over 19 amino acids. CDR3 sequence (DNA): TGTGCCAGCAGCTTATTGCCAGCGGGGGGGATTAGCTCCTACAATGAGCAGTTCTTC. As protein: CASSLLPAGGISSYNEQFF.

The chain employs TRBV28 and TRBJ1-6; 8 bases fit TRBD1. The CDR3 consists of 17 residues. Trimming at V came to 2 bases and at J to 9 bases, leaving 12 bases not matched to a gene. Germline lookup yields CDR1 MDHEN and CDR2 SYDVKM. CDR3 sequence: CASSLGSPGGSISPLHF. The CDR3 DNA is TGTGCCAGCAGTTTAGGATCCCCAGGGGGCTCAATTTCACCCCTCCACTTT.